The 31 T cell receptor beta chains in this list originate from one sample, sequenced in a study of shared T cell receptors in the human thymus. Method: immunoSEQ multiplex PCR; TCRdb's copy keeps in-frame clones and lacks some. Of roughly 700,000 clones in the sample, over 75% are singletons; the top ten hold about 0.01%. These sequences were also reported in another study, on human thymus T cells.

Sequencing was carried out using thymocytes. The origin of the receptors is a boy under three years old with a congenital heart defect.

The table lists this clone with a few counts. The rearrangement joins TRBV4-3 to TRBJ2-3; the D gene is possibly TRBD2 (6 bases). CDR3 length: 14 amino acids. Between the trimmed V and J ends, which lost 2 bases and 2 bases, there was a span of 8 bases. From germline, CDR1 is LGHNA and CDR2 YSLEER. The CDR3 is CASSQPGVTDTQYF. DNA of the CDR3: TGCGCCAGCAGCCAACCGGGAGTCACAGATACGCAGTATTTT.

This chain connects TRBV7-6 to TRBJ2-1; D is possibly TRBD2 (5 bases). The CDR3 is made up of 16 amino acids. The V gene's germline CDR1 is SGHVS and CDR2 FNYEAQ. The ends were cut back, 0 bases at V and 2 bases at J, with 11 bases in the middle. Written as DNA, the CDR3 is TGTGCCAGCAGCTTAGCGGTAGCGAAAACCTACAATGAGCAGTTCTTC. Its translation is CASSLAVAKTYNEQFF.

The chain is built from TRBV11-2 and TRBJ2-2; D possibly corresponds to TRBD1 (6 bases). The CDR3 runs 17 residues. The V end lost 0 bases, the J end lost 7 bases, and 18 bases lay between the germline ends. Germline assignment: CDR1 SGHAT and CDR2 FQNNGV. The CDR3 sequence is CASSLDGEGVVNGELFF. The CDR3, as DNA: TGTGCCAGCAGCTTAGATGGAGAGGGGGTAGTTAACGGGGAGCTGTTTTTT.

The CDR3 protein is CASSPGTRRTGELFF. DNA of the CDR3: TGTGCCAGCAGCCCCGGGACTAGGAGGACCGGGGAGCTGTTTTTT. This chain uses TRBV11-1 with TRBJ2-2; 8 bases match TRBD2. The CDR3 runs 15 residues. After removal of 5 bases from V and 5 bases from J, the junction contained 7 bases not matched to a gene. Germline-derived CDR1 and CDR2 are SGHAT and FQDESV (reference sequence).

This rearrangement joins TRBV29-1 to TRBJ2-7; 10 bases align to TRBD1. This CDR3 is 17 amino acids long. CDR1 SQVTM and CDR2 ANQGSEA come from the germline V gene. The junction had 20 bases not matched to a gene; V was cut back by 6 bases and J by 6 bases. The CDR3 sequence is CSVQGTAVDRGHSEQYF. CDR3 nucleotide sequence: TGCAGCGTCCAGGGGACTGCTGTCGACAGGGGGCACTCCGAGCAGTACTTC.

This chain uses TRBV7-9 with TRBJ2-7; 7 positions agree with TRBD1. This CDR3 contains 16 residues. Germline V CDR1 and CDR2: SEHNR, FQNEAQ (reference sequence). J gave up 4 bases and V 5 bases, and 14 bases lay outside the gene matches. DNA for the CDR3: TGTGCCAGCAGCAAGACAGGGCCTTCGCCCCTTTACGAGCAGTACTTC. It yields the protein CASSKTGPSPLYEQYF.

The genes are TRBV29-1 and TRBJ2-7; tentative D call: TRBD2 (8 bases). Trimming removed 0 bases at V and 3 bases at J, with 15 bases between. Germline CDR1 reads SQVTM; CDR2 reads ANQGSEA. The CDR3 totals 15 residues. CDR3 sequence: CSVEDREGARYEQYF. The CDR3 DNA follows: TGCAGCGTTGAAGATCGGGAGGGGGCGCGCTACGAGCAGTACTTC.

The chain's CDR3 is CASSRGTSSSYNEQFF. CDR3 coding DNA: TGCGCCAGCAGCCGAGGGACTAGCAGTTCCTACAATGAGCAGTTCTTC. This chain links TRBV4-3 with TRBJ2-1; TRBD2 matches 9 bases. The CDR3 extends over 16 amino acids. Germline-derived CDR1 and CDR2 are LGHNA and YSLEER. V shed 4 bases and J 1 base; nucleotides not matched to a gene: 5.

This chain joins TRBV7-9 and TRBJ2-3, with 7 bases matching TRBD2. The trim removed 4 bases at V and 0 bases at J, leaving 13 bases unmatched. The germline gives CDR1 SEHNR, CDR2 FQNEAQ (reference sequence). The CDR3 runs 18 residues. In DNA, the CDR3 is TGTGCCAGCAGCTCGAGACTAGCTCCAGAAGGAAGCACAGATACGCAGTATTTT. It codes for CASSSRLAPEGSTDTQYF.

This clone was seen once. This sequence joins TRBV5-4 and TRBJ2-5, with D uncertain. The length of the CDR3 is 13 residues. Germline V gene lookup returns CDR1 SGHNT and CDR2 YYREEE (reference sequence). V was shortened by 0 bases and J by 4 bases, with 7 bases between the two germline ends. CDR3: CASSLGVPETQYF. The CDR3 DNA reads TGTGCCAGCAGCTTGGGCGTCCCAGAGACCCAGTACTTC.

The chain has TRBV30 and TRBJ1-1; no definite D call. Trimming cost V 3 bases and J 1 base, with 12 bases left between them. Germline CDR1 is GTSNPN and CDR2 is SVGIG (reference sequence). The CDR3 spans 14 residues. In DNA, the CDR3 is TGTGCCTGGAGCACGTCGACGGGGAACACTGAAGCTTTCTTT. Protein product: CAWSTSTGNTEAFF.

The chain carries TRBV6-1 and TRBJ2-2; perhaps TRBD1 as D (5 bases). Between the trimmed V and J ends, which lost 7 bases and 1 base, there was a span of 13 bases. Germline V gene sequence: CDR1 MNHNS, CDR2 SASEGT. The CDR3 has 15 residues. CDR3 protein: CASKASDKNTGELFF. The CDR3 region has the DNA TGTGCCAGCAAGGCCTCGGACAAGAACACCGGGGAGCTGTTTTTT.

The rearrangement links TRBV11-3 to TRBJ2-3; 9 bases map to TRBD2. The CDR3 is 15 residues long. Germline values: CDR1 SGHNT, CDR2 YENEEA. V was pared by 6 bases and J by 5 bases, with 9 bases of the junction left unmatched. The CDR3 protein is CASSLTLAGEDTQYF. The CDR3 nucleotides are TGTGCCAGCAGTTTAACGTTAGCGGGAGAAGATACGCAGTATTTT.

This chain uses TRBV28 with TRBJ2-7; the match to TRBD1 covers 7 bases. In germline, CDR1 is MDHEN, CDR2 SYDVKM. The CDR3 runs 15 residues. V lost 5 bases, J lost 2 bases, and 9 bases stayed unmatched. DNA of the CDR3: TGTGCCAGCAGTAACAGCCTCGACAGGGCCTACGAGCAGTACTTC. This gives the protein CASSNSLDRAYEQYF. The whole variable domain, remainder taken from reference TRBV28 and TRBJ2-7, is DVKVTQSSRYLVKRTGEKVFLECVQDMDHENMFWYRQDPGLGLRLIYFSYDVKMKEKGDIPEGYSVSREKKERFSLILESASTNQTSMYLCASSNSLDRAYEQYFGPGTRLTVT.

The V call is TRBV13, the J call TRBJ2-7; TRBD2 matches 10 bases. Germline V lookup: CDR1 PRHDT, CDR2 FYEKMQ (reference sequence). The CDR3 spans 14 residues. V lost 5 bases and J lost 6; bases outside the gene matches: 7. CDR3 coding DNA: TGTGCCAGCAGCCCTGGACTAGCGGCGGGCGAGCAGTACTTC. As protein: CASSPGLAAGEQYF. Drawing the rest from reference TRBV13 and TRBJ2-7, the complete variable domain is AAGVIQSPRHLIKEKRETATLKCYPIPRHDTVYWYQQGPGQDPQFLISFYEKMQSDKGSIPDRFSAQQFSDYHSELNMSSLELGDSALYFCASSPGLAAGEQYFGPGTRLTVT.

This clone came up once. The rearrangement joins TRBV5-4 to TRBJ2-1, with D possibly being TRBD1 (5 bases). The CDR3 consists of 14 residues. The germline gives CDR1 SGHNT, CDR2 YYREEE (reference sequence). Trimming cost V 6 bases and J 10 bases, with 20 bases left between them. The CDR3 sequence is CASTPSFWGEEQFF. The CDR3 DNA follows: TGTGCCAGCACCCCATCCTTCTGGGGCGAGGAGCAGTTCTTC.

The chain couples TRBV27 to TRBJ2-1; the match to TRBD2 covers 11 bases. The length of the CDR3 is 16 residues. Germline values: CDR1 MNHEY, CDR2 SMNVEV (reference sequence). V dropped 6 bases and J dropped 6; count of bases not matched to a gene: 10. CDR3 loop: CASRSQGTSGCNEQFF. The CDR3, as DNA: TGTGCCAGCAGGTCACAAGGGACTAGCGGTTGCAATGAGCAGTTCTTC.

This clone was observed a few times. This sequence joins TRBV18 and TRBJ2-5; D is uncertain. V lost 2 bases to trimming and J lost 2 bases, with 12 bases between them. This CDR3 has 15 residues. CDR1 and CDR2 from the germline V gene are KGHSH and LQKENI. DNA for the CDR3: TGTGCCAGCTCACCATCGCGGATGAGGCAAGAGACCCAGTACTTC. This sequence encodes CASSPSRMRQETQYF.

This sequence joins TRBV28 and TRBJ2-7, with D tentatively TRBD1 (6 bases). Trimming took off 1 base at V and 6 bases at J, with 25 bases between the two ends. There are 18 residues in the CDR3. Germline-derived CDR1 and CDR2 are MDHEN and SYDVKM. This CDR3 is CASSLYGQIYFSRGEQYF. CDR3 nucleotide sequence: TGTGCCAGCAGTTTATACGGACAGATCTACTTTTCTCGTGGCGAGCAGTACTTC.

The rearrangement links TRBV29-1 to TRBJ2-7, with D uncertain. Looked up from germline, CDR1 is SQVTM and CDR2 is ANQGSEA. The CDR3 contains 15 residues. Trimming stripped 0 bases from V and 0 bases from J, with 12 bases between. The CDR3 loop reads CSVEEGRHSSYEQYF. For the CDR3, the DNA is TGCAGCGTTGAAGAAGGTAGGCACAGCTCCTACGAGCAGTACTTC.

The rearrangement uses TRBV27 and TRBJ2-1; a possible D gene is TRBD1 (6 bases). V was pared by 1 base and J by 5 bases, with 9 bases between. The CDR3 covers 14 residues. Germline V gene data show CDR1 as MNHEY and CDR2 as SMNVEV (reference sequence). The CDR3: CASSLWAGDNEQFF. The CDR3, as DNA: TGTGCCAGCAGTTTATGGGCAGGGGACAATGAGCAGTTCTTC.

J is TRBJ1-2 and V is TRBV20-1, with D uncertain. The V end was cut by 2 bases, the J end by 6 bases, with 7 bases between. Germline CDR1 is DFQATT and CDR2 is SNEGSKA (reference sequence). The CDR3 is made up of 11 amino acids. The CDR3 sequence is CSARSFNGYTF. The CDR3 coding sequence is TGCAGTGCTAGATCGTTTAATGGCTACACCTTC.

This clone was seen a few times. The chain carries TRBV2 and TRBJ1-5; 10 bases fit TRBD1. Trimming removed 9 bases from V and 4 bases from J; junction bases left unmatched: 6. Germline CDR1 SNHLY, CDR2 FYNNEI. This CDR3 is built from 14 residues. The CDR3 DNA is TGTGCCAGAGGGACAGGGGATACTAATCAGCCCCAGCATTTT. Translating it yields CARGTGDTNQPQHF.

This chain links TRBV7-8 with TRBJ2-7, with D perhaps matching TRBD1 (6 bases). Germline V gene data show CDR1 as SGHVS and CDR2 as FQNEAQ. The CDR3 totals 16 residues. The V end was cut by 4 bases, the J end by 1 base, with 17 bases between. The CDR3 DNA follows: TGTGCCAGCAGCTCAGGGCCCCGGACAGTTTCCTACGAGCAGTACTTC. Its translation: CASSSGPRTVSYEQYF.

The chain joins TRBV5-1 to TRBJ1-1; 11 bases are a match to TRBD1. V was clipped by 4 bases and J by 7 bases; unmatched bases: 6. The V gene's germline CDR1 is SGHRS and CDR2 YFSETQ. The CDR3 consists of 14 residues. The CDR3 DNA follows: TGCGCCAGCAGCCCATGGGGACAGGGGGTTGAAGCTTTCTTT. Amino acids: CASSPWGQGVEAFF. Variable domain in full (rest from reference TRBV5-1 and TRBJ1-1): KAGVTQTPRYLIKTRGQQVTLSCSPISGHRSVSWYQQTPGQGLQFLFEYFSETQRNKGNFPGRFSGRQFSNSRSEMNVSTLELGDSALYLCASSPWGQGVEAFFGQGTRLTVV.

The rearrangement joins TRBV7-2 to TRBJ2-5; D may be TRBD2 (5 bases). Looked up from germline, CDR1 is SGHTA and CDR2 is FQGNSA. This CDR3 has 16 residues. Deletions cut 4 bases from V and 4 bases from J, with 19 bases between. The CDR3 loop reads CASSSIREGPVETQYF. The CDR3 nucleotides are TGTGCCAGCAGCTCGATTAGAGAGGGCCCAGTAGAGACCCAGTACTTC.

The chain is built from TRBV7-9 and TRBJ2-7; perhaps TRBD2 as D (5 bases). From germline, CDR1 is SEHNR and CDR2 FQNEAQ (reference sequence). This CDR3 has 13 amino acids. The ends were cut back, 0 bases at V and 5 bases at J, with 8 bases in the middle. The CDR3 nucleotides read TGTGCCAGCAGCTTAGCAGCGGACGACGAGCAGTACTTC. This encodes CASSLAADDEQYF.

The chain recombines TRBV7-3 with TRBJ2-6; TRBD2 matches 15 bases. Trimming removed 7 bases from V and 2 bases from J; junction bases left unmatched: 6. The V gene's germline CDR1 is SGHTA and CDR2 FQGTGA. This CDR3 contains 18 residues. Here the CDR3 DNA reads TGTGCCAGCACGACCGGGACTAGCGGGAGGCCTGGGGCCAACGTCCTGACTTTC. It yields the protein CASTTGTSGRPGANVLTF.

The chain is built from TRBV15 and TRBJ1-4; D may be TRBD1 (5 bases). CDR3 length: 20 amino acids. Trimming cost V 3 bases and J 0 bases, with 23 bases left between them. Germline assignment: CDR1 LNHNV and CDR2 YYDKDF (reference sequence). The CDR3 bases are TGTGCCACCAGCAGCTTCCGGAGAGACAGACAACCATCAACTAATGAAAAACTGTTTTTT. Protein: CATSSFRRDRQPSTNEKLFF. Filled out from reference TRBV15 and TRBJ1-4, the complete variable domain reads DAMVIQNPRYQVTQFGKPVTLSCSQTLNHNVMYWYQQKSSQAPKLLFHYYDKDFNNEADTPDNFQSRRPNTSFCFLDIRSPGLGDTAMYLCATSSFRRDRQPSTNEKLFFGSGTQLSVL.

CDR3: CAWGRSGNLIDNQPQHF. For the CDR3, the DNA is TGTGCCTGGGGTAGGTCAGGGAATTTAATTGACAATCAGCCCCAGCATTTT. The chain joins TRBV30 to TRBJ1-5, with D possibly matching TRBD1 (5 bases). Germline V gene data show CDR1 as GTSNPN and CDR2 as SVGIG (reference sequence). The CDR3 runs 17 residues. Trimming removed 5 bases from V and 3 bases from J, with 23 bases in between.

This clone was observed a handful of times. In DNA, the CDR3 is TGTGCCAGCAGTGACCGATACCGGGACAGGGACGCCACAGATACGCAGTATTTT. Translation gives CASSDRYRDRDATDTQYF. The J gene is TRBJ2-3, the V gene TRBV2, with TRBD1 identical over 9 bases. This CDR3 is 18 amino acids long. From germline, CDR1 is SNHLY and CDR2 FYNNEI. V lost 3 bases, J lost 2 bases, and 12 bases stayed unmatched.